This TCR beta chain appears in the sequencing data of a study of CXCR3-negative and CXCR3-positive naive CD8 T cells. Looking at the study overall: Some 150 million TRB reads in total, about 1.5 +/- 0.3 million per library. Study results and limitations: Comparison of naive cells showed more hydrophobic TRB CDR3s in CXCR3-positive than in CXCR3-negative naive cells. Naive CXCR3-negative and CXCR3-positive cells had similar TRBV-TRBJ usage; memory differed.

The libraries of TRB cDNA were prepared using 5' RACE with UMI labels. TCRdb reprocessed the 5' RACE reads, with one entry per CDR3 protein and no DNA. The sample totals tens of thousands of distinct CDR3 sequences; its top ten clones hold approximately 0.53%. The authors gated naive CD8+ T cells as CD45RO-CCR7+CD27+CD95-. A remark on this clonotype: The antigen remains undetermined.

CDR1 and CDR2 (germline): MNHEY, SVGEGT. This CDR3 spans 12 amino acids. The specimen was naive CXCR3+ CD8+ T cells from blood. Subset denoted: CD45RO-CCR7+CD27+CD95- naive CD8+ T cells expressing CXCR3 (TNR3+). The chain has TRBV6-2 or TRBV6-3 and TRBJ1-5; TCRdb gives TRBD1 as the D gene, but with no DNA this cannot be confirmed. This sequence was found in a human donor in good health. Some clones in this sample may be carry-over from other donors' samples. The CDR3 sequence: CASSYPPEPQHF.